This record concerns one T cell receptor (beta chain) sequence. This entry comes from a study of control samples from healthy donors and cancer patients. This table comes from immunoSEQ multiplex PCR, and its TCRdb copy is limited to in-frame clones, with some not included. The data hold 150,000 or so clones, with approximately 90% observed a single time. The germline V and J ends were trimmed by 1 base and 2 bases, with 21 bases remaining between them. There are 19 residues in the CDR3. The sequencing input was blood. The rearrangement uses TRBV5-3 and TRBJ2-2, with D perhaps assigned TRBD1 or TRBD2 (5 bases each). TRBV5-3 is identified as an open reading frame with a role that is uncertain. This clonotype was sampled from a man in his forties in good health. The CDR3 loop is CARSLLDCPGPSNTGELFF. The CDR3 DNA reads TGTGCCAGAAGCTTGTTAGACTGCCCGGGACCGAGCAACACCGGGGAGCTGTTTTTT.